The 7 T cell receptor beta chains below were found in one sample sequenced in a study of T-cell reconstitution after alpha-beta-depleted transplantation in children. Unique molecular identifiers featured in how the TCRbeta library was prepared. Each CDR3 protein is one row after TCRdb ran MiXCR on the PCR reads. The sample includes 700,000 or so distinct CDR3 sequences, approximately 14% seen only once; the top ten take 0.79%. Source: PBMCs, taken before TCRalphabeta/CD19-depleted stem cell transplant. These receptors were obtained from a girl between 2 and 10 years old with congenital amegakaryocytic thrombocytopenia, due to receive a stem cell transplant.

This rearrangement joins TRBV28 to TRBJ2-7; the match to TRBD2 covers 9 bases. CDR1 and CDR2 from the germline V gene are MDHEN and SYDVKM. This CDR3 has 16 residues. J was trimmed by 2 bases and V by 5 bases; bases with no gene match: 10. The CDR3 protein is CASSTESAGGPYEQYF. The CDR3, as DNA: TGTGCCAGCAGTACCGAAAGTGCGGGAGGGCCCTACGAGCAGTACTTC.

This clonotype has only a few counts. V and J are TRBV9 and TRBJ2-2; D is possibly TRBD1 or TRBD2 (5 bases each). Germline CDR1 is SGDLS and CDR2 is YYNGEE. The CDR3 runs 17 residues. V was shortened by 3 bases and J by 0 bases, with 15 bases between the two germline ends. The CDR3 DNA reads as TGTGCCAGCAGCGCTAATTTCGGGACCTCGAACACCGGGGAGCTGTTTTTT. Translated, it gives CASSANFGTSNTGELFF.

This chain joins TRBV25-1 and TRBJ2-7; D remains ambiguous. The germline V and J ends were trimmed by 2 bases and 4 bases, with 12 bases remaining between them. This CDR3 has 14 residues. The germline V gene encodes CDR1 MGHDK and CDR2 SYGVNS. The CDR3 loop is CASSEGARAYEQYF. In DNA, the CDR3 is TGTGCCAGCAGTGAAGGTGCTAGGGCGTACGAGCAGTACTTC.

The V and J genes are TRBV7-9 and TRBJ2-1; 14 bases are shared with TRBD2. The J segment lost 6 bases and the V segment lost 4 bases, leaving 5 bases of the junction unmatched. Germline V lookup: CDR1 SEHNR, CDR2 FQNEAQ (reference sequence). The CDR3 runs 16 residues. CDR3 sequence: CASSSPTSGRVNEQFF. DNA of the CDR3: TGTGCCAGCAGCTCCCCGACTAGCGGGAGGGTCAATGAGCAGTTCTTC.

This clonotype was observed a few times. CDR3 DNA sequence: TGTGCCAGCAGTGAAGCCAGGAGGCTGAGTCAGCCCCAGCATTTT. Amino acids: CASSEARRLSQPQHF. This chain connects TRBV2 to TRBJ1-5; no clear D gene. The V gene lost 0 bases and the J gene lost 6 bases, with 12 bases spanning the gap. CDR3 length equals 15 residues. CDR1 is SNHLY and CDR2 is FYNNEI in the germline V gene.

The rearrangement links TRBV6-2 or TRBV6-3 to TRBJ2-3; 9 bases are a match to TRBD1. The CDR3 contains 19 residues. Germline V CDR1 and CDR2: MNHEY, SVGEGT. V trimming: 11 bases; J trimming: 3 bases; junction bases outside the gene matches: 24. CDR3 region: CAFSYRDRAHGRTTDTQYF. The DNA for the CDR3 is TGTGCCTTCAGTTACCGGGACAGGGCCCACGGGAGAACAACAGATACGCAGTATTTT.

The rearrangement uses TRBV29-1 and TRBJ2-7; D not resolved. V lost 4 bases and J lost 0, with 7 bases in between. Germline V gene lookup returns CDR1 SQVTM and CDR2 ANQGSEA. CDR3 length equals 12 residues. The CDR3 DNA reads TGCAGCGTTGCGGCGGCCTCCTACGAGCAGTACTTC. Amino acids: CSVAAASYEQYF.